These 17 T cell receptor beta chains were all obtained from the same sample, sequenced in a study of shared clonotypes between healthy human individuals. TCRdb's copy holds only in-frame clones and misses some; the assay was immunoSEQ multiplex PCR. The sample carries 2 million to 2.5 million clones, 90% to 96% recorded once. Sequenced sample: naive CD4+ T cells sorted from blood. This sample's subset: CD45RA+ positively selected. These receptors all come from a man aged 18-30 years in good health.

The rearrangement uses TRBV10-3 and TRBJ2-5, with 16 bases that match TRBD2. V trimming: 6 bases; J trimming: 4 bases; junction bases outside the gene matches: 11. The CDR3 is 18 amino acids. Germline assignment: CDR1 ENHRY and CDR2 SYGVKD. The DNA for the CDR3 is TGTGCCATCAGCAACCTTTACGGGACTAGCGGGAGGGGAGAGACCCAGTACTTC. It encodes CAISNLYGTSGRGETQYF.

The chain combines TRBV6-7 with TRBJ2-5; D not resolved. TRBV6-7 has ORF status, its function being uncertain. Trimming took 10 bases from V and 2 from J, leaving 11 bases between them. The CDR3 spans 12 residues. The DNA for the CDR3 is TGTGCCACCCGGCCACTTCAAGAGACCCAGTACTTC. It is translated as CATRPLQETQYF.

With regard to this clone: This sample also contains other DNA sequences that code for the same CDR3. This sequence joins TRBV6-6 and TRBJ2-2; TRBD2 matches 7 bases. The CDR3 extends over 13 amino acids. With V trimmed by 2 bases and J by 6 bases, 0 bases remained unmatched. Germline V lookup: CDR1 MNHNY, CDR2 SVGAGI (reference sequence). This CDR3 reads CASSYGGAGELFF. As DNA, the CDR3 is TGTGCCAGCAGTTACGGGGGGGCCGGGGAGCTGTTTTTT.

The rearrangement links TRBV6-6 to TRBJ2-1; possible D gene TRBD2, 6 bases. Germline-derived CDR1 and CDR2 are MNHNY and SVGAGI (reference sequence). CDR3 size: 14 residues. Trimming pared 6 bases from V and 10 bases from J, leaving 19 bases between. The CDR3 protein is CASRTGTDLREQFF. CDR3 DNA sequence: TGTGCCAGCAGGACCGGGACTGACTTAAGAGAGCAGTTCTTC.

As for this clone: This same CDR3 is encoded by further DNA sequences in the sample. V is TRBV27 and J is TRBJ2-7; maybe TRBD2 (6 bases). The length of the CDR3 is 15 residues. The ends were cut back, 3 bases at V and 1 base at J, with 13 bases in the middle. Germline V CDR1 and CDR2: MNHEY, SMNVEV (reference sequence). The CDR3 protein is CASSLGGTGSYEQYF. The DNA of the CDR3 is TGTGCCAGCAGTTTGGGGGGAACGGGGTCCTACGAGCAGTACTTC.

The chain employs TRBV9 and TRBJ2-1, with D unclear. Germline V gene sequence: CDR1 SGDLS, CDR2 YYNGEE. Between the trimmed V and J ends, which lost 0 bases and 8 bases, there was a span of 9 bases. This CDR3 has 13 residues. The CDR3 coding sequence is TGTGCCAGCAGCGTAGCTTCCCGGGATGAGCAGTTCTTC. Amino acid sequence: CASSVASRDEQFF.

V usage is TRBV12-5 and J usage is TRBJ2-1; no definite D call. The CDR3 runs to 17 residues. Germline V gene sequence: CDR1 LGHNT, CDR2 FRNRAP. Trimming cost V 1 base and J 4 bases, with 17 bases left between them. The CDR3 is CASGLGVSSYPYNEQFF. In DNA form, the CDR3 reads TGTGCTAGTGGTTTGGGAGTCAGTTCCTACCCTTACAATGAGCAGTTCTTC.

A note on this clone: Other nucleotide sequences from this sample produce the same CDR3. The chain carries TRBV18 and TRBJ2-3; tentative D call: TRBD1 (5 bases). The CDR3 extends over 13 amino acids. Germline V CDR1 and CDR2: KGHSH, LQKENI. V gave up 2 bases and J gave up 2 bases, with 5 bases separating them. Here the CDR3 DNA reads TGTGCCAGCTCACCAGGGGCCACAGATACGCAGTATTTT. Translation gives CASSPGATDTQYF.

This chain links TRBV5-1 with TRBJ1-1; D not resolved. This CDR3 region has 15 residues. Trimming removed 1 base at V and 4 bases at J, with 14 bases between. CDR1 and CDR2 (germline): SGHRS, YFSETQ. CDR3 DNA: TGCGCCAGCAGCTTGAAAGATAGGGTTAGCACTGAAGCTTTCTTT. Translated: CASSLKDRVSTEAFF. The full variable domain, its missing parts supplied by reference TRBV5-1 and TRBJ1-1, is KAGVTQTPRYLIKTRGQQVTLSCSPISGHRSVSWYQQTPGQGLQFLFEYFSETQRNKGNFPGRFSGRQFSNSRSEMNVSTLELGDSALYLCASSLKDRVSTEAFFGQGTRLTVV.

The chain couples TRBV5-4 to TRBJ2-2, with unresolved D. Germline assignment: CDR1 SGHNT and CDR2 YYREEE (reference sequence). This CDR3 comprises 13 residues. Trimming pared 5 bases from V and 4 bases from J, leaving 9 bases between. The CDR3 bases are TGTGCCAGCAGACGGACGGGCACCGGGGAGCTGTTTTTT. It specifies CASRRTGTGELFF.

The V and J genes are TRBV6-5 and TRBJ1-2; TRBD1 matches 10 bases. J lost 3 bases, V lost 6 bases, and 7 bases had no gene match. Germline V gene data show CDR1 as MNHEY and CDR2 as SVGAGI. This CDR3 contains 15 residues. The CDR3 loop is CASRTGTGEHYGYTF. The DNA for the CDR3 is TGTGCCAGCAGAACTGGGACAGGGGAACACTATGGCTACACCTTC.

CDR3 residues: CASSGTRSSREQYF. The DNA of the CDR3 is TGTGCCAGCAGTGGGACACGGAGTTCGCGGGAGCAGTACTTC. V is TRBV2 and J is TRBJ2-5, with 7 bases lining up with TRBD2. Germline CDR1 is SNHLY and CDR2 is FYNNEI. The CDR3 runs 14 residues. J gave up 11 bases and V 4 bases, and 13 bases lay outside the gene matches.

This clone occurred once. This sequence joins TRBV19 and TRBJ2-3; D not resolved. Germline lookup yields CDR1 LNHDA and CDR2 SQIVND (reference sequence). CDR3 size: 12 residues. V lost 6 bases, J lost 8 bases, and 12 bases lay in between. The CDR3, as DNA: TGTGCCAGTAGCCCGACCGTGGGTACGCAGTATTTT. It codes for CASSPTVGTQYF.

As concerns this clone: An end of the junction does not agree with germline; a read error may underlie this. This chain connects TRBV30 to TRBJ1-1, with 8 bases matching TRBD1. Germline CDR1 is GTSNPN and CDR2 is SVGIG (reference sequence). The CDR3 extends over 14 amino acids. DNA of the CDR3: TGTGCCTGGAGTACCACAGGGGGACACACTGCAGCTTTCTTT. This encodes CAWSTTGGHTAAFF.

The CDR3, as DNA: TGCGCCAGCAGCCAGGACCCCCTGGACAGGGGCTCTGGAAACACCATATATTTT. Translating gives CASSQDPLDRGSGNTIYF. This chain joins TRBV4-1 and TRBJ1-3; 9 nucleotides match TRBD1. Germline V gene lookup returns CDR1 MGHRA and CDR2 YSYEKL. There are 18 residues in the CDR3. The trim removed 3 bases at V and 0 bases at J, leaving 9 bases unmatched.

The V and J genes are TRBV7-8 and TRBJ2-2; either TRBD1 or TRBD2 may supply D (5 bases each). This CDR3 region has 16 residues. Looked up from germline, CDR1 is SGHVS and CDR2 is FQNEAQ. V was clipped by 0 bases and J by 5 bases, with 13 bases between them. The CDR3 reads CASSLAGVFVTGELFF. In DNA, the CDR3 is TGTGCCAGCAGCTTAGCGGGGGTATTTGTGACCGGGGAGCTGTTTTTT.

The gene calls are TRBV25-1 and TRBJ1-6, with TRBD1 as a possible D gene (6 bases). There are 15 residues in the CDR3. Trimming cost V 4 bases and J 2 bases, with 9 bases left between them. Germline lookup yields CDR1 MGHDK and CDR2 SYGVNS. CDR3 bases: TGTGCCAGCAGTGTTGGACAGACCTATAATTCACCCCTCCACTTT. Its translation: CASSVGQTYNSPLHF.